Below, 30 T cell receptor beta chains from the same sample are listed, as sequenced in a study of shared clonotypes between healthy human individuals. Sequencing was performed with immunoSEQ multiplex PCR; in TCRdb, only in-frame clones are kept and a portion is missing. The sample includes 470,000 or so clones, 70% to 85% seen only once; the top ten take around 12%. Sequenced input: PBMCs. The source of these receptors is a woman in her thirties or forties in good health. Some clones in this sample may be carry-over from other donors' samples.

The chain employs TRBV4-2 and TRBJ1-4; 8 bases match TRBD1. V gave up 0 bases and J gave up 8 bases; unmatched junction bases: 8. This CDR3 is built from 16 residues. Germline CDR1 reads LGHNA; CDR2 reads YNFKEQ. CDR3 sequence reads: CASSQDGTGGEEKLFF. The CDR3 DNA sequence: TGTGCCAGCAGCCAAGATGGAACAGGGGGGGAGGAAAAACTGTTTTTT.

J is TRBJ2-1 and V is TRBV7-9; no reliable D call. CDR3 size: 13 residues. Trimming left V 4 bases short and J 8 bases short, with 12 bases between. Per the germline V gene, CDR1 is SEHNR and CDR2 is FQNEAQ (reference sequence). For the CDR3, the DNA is TGTGCCAGCAGCTATGACCCAACAGATGAGCAGTTCTTC. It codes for CASSYDPTDEQFF.

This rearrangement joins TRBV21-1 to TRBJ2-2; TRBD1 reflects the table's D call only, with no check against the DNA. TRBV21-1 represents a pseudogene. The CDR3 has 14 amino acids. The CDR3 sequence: CASPGQGYAGELFF. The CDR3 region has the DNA TGTGCCAGCCCGGGACAGGGGTACGCCGGGGAGCTGTTTTTT.

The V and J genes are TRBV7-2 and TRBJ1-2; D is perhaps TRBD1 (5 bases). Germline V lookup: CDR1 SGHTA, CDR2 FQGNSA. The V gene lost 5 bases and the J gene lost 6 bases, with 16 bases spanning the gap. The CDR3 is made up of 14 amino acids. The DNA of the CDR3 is TGTGCCAGCAGCGGGACCTGGGTTAGCCATGGCTACACCTTC. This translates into CASSGTWVSHGYTF.

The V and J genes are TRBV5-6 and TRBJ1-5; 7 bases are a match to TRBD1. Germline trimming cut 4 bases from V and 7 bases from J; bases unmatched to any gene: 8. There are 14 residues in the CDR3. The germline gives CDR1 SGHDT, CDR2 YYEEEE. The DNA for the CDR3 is TGTGCCAGCAGCGCCCAGACAGGGTCCCAGCCCCAGCATTTT. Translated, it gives CASSAQTGSQPQHF. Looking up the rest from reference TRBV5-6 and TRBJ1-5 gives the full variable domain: DAGVTQSPTHLIKTRGQQVTLRCSPKSGHDTVSWYQQALGQGPQFIFQYYEEEERQRGNFPDRFSGHQFPNYSSELNVNALLLGDSALYLCASSAQTGSQPQHFGDGTRLSIL.

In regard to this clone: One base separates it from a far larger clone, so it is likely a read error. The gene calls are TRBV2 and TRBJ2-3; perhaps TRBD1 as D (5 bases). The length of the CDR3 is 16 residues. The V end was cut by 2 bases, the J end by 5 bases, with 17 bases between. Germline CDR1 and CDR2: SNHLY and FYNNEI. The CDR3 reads CASSERASRQGDTQYF. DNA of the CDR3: TGTGCCAGCAGTGAAAGGGCTTCCCGGCAGGGAGATACGCAGTATTTT.

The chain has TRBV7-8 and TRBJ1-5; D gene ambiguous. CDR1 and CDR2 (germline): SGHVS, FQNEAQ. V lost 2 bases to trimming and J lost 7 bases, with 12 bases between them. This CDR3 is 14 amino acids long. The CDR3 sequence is CASSLLSEFQPQHF. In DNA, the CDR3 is TGTGCCAGCAGCTTACTCTCGGAGTTCCAGCCCCAGCATTTT.

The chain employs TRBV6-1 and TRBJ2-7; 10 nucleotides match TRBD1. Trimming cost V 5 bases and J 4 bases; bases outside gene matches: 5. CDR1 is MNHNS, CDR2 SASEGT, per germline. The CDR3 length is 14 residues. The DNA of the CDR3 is TGTGCCAGCAGTTCCGGGACAGGGGTGTACGAGCAGTACTTC. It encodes CASSSGTGVYEQYF.

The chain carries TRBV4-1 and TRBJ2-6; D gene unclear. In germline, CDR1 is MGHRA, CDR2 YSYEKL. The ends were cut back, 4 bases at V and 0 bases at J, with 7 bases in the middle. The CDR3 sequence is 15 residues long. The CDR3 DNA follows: TGCGCCAGCAGCCCCGGAAACTCTGGGGCCAACGTCCTGACTTTC. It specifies CASSPGNSGANVLTF.

CDR3 nucleotide sequence: TGTGCCACCAGCAGAGCGGGATCTCACCAAGAGACCCAGTACTTC. This translates into CATSRAGSHQETQYF. The rearrangement joins TRBV15 to TRBJ2-5; possibly TRBD2 for D (5 bases). CDR3 length equals 15 residues. Looked up from germline, CDR1 is LNHNV and CDR2 is YYDKDF (reference sequence). Trimming shortened V by 1 base and J by 0 bases, and 9 bases separated the two germline ends.

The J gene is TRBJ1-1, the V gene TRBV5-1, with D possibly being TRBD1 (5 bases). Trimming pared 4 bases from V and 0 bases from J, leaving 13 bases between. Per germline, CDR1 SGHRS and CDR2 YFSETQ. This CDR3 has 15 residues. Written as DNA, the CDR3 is TGCGCCAGCAGCGACGGCAGGGATATGAACACTGAAGCTTTCTTT. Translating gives CASSDGRDMNTEAFF.

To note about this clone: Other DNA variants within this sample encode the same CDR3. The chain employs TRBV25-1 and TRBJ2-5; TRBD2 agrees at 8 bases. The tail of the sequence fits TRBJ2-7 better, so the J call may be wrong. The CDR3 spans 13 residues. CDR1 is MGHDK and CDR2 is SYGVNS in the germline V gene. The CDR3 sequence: CASSPGGGYEQYF. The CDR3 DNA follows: TGTGCCAGCAGTCCCGGGGGGGGTTACGAGCAGTACTTC.

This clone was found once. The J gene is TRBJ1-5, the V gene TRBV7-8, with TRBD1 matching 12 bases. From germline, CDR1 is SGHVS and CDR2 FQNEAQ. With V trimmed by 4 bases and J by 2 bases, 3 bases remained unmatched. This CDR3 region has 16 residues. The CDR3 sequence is CASSSGQGARNQPQHF. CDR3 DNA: TGTGCCAGCAGCTCGGGACAGGGGGCTCGCAATCAGCCCCAGCATTTT.

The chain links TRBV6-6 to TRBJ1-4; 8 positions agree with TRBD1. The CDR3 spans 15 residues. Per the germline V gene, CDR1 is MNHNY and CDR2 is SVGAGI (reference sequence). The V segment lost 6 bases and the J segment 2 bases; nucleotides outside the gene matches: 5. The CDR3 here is CASRRQGWTNEKLFF. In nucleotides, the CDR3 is TGTGCCAGCAGAAGACAGGGGTGGACTAATGAAAAACTGTTTTTT.

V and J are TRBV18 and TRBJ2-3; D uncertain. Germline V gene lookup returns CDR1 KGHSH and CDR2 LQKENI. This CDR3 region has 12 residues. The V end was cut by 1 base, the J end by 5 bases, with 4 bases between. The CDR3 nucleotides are TGTGCCAGCTCACCACGGAGAGATACGCAGTATTTT. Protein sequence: CASSPRRDTQYF.

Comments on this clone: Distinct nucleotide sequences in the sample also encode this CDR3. This CDR3 is CASSFLDEQYF. For the CDR3, the DNA is TGTGCCAGCAGCTTTTTAGACGAGCAGTACTTC. V usage is TRBV7-2 and J usage is TRBJ2-7, with no clear D. Germline V gene lookup returns CDR1 SGHTA and CDR2 FQGNSA. V was shortened by 3 bases and J by 5 bases, with 5 bases between the two germline ends. This CDR3 contains 11 residues.

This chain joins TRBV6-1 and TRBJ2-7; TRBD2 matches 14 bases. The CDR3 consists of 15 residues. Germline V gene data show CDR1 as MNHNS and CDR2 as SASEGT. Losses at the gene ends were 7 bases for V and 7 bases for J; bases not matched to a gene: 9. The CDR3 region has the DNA TGTGCCAGCATCGCGACTAGCGGGAGGGCCGGAGAGCAGTACTTC. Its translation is CASIATSGRAGEQYF.

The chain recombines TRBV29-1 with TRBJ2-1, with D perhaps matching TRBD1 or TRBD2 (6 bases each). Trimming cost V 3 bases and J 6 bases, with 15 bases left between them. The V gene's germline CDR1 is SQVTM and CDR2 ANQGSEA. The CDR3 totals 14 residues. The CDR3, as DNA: TGCAGCGTTGATGGGGTTGGAGGGGGCAATGAGCAGTTCTTC. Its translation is CSVDGVGGGNEQFF.

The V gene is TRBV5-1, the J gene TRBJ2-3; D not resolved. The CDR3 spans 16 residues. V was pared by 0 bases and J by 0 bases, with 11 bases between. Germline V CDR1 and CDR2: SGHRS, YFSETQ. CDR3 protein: CASSLALEASTDTQYF. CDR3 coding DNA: TGCGCCAGCAGCTTGGCTTTAGAAGCGAGCACAGATACGCAGTATTTT.

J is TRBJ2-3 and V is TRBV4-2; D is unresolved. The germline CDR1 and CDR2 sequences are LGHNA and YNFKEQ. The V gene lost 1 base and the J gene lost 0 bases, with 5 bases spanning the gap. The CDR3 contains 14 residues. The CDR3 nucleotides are TGTGCCAGCAGCCAAGCCGGTAGCACAGATACGCAGTATTTT. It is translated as CASSQAGSTDTQYF.

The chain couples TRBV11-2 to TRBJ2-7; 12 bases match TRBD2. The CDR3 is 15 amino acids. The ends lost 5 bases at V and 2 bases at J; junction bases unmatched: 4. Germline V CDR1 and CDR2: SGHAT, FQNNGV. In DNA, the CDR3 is TGTGCCAGCAGCCCCTGGACTAGCGGGGCCTACGAGCAGTACTTC. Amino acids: CASSPWTSGAYEQYF.

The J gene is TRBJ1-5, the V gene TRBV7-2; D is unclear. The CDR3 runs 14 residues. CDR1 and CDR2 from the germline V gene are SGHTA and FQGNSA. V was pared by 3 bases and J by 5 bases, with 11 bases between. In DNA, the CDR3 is TGTGCCAGCAGCTTCAAGGCGAACGATCAGCCCCAGCATTTT. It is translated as CASSFKANDQPQHF.

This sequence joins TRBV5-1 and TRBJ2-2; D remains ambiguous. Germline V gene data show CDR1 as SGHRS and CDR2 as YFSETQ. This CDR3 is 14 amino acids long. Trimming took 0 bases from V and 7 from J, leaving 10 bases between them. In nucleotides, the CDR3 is TGCGCCAGCAGCTTGGTGTTTGATCACGGGGAGCTGTTTTTT. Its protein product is CASSLVFDHGELFF.

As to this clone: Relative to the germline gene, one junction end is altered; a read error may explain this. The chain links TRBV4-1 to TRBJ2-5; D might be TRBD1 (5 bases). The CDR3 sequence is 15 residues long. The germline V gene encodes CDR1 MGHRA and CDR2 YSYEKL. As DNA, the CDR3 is TGCGCCAGCAACCAAGGATACCCAGGGATTCATCCCCAGTACTTC. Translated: CASNQGYPGIHPQYF.

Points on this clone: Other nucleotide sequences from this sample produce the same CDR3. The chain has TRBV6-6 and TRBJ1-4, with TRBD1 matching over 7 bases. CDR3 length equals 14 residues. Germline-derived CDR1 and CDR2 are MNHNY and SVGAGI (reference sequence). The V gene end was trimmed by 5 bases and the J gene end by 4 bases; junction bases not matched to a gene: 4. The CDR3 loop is CASSPGTVNEKLFF. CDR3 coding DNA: TGTGCCAGCAGTCCAGGGACAGTTAATGAAAAACTGTTTTTT.

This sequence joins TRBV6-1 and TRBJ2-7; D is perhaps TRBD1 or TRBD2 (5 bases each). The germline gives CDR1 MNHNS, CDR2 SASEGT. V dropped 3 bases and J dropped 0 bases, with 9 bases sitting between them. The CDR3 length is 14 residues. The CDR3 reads CASSEGESSYEQYF. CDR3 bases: TGTGCCAGCAGTGAGGGGGAGAGCTCCTACGAGCAGTACTTC.

The CDR3 protein is CASGLTGTTEAFF. The CDR3 DNA sequence: TGTGCCAGCGGATTGACAGGGACCACTGAAGCTTTCTTT. This chain joins TRBV6-6 and TRBJ1-1, with TRBD1 matching 7 bases. The germline CDR1 and CDR2 sequences are MNHNY and SVGAGI (reference sequence). Germline trimming cut 8 bases from V and 4 bases from J; bases unmatched to any gene: 7. The CDR3 runs 13 residues.

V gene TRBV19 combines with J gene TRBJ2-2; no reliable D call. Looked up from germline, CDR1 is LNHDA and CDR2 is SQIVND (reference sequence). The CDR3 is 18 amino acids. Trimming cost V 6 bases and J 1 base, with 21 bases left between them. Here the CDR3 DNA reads TGTGCCAGTAGAGGTGGATGGGGATGGACCCGGAACACCGGGGAGCTGTTTTTT. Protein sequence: CASRGGWGWTRNTGELFF.

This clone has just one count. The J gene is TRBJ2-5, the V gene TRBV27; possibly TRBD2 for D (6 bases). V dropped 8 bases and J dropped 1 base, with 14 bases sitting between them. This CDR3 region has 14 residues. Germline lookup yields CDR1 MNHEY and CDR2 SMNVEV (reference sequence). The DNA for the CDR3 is TGTGCCAGCGGGAGGTGGGGAATCCAAGAGACCCAGTACTTC. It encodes CASGRWGIQETQYF.

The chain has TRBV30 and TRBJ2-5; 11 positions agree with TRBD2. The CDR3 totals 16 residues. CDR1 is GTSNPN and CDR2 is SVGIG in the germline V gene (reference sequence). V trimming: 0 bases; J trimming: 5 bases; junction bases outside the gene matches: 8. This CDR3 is CAWSVSLAGGGETQYF. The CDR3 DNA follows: TGTGCCTGGAGTGTTTCGCTAGCGGGAGGAGGTGAGACCCAGTACTTC.